This TCR beta chain was sequenced in a study of blood T cell repertoires in COVID-19. Study-level information: Samples taken during acute and convalescent COVID-19 were collected in the United States, Italy and Spain.

In the authors' workflow: Amplification of reference gene primers provided the estimated nucleated cell counts. Only in-frame clones appear in the TCRdb table, and some are missing; sequencing was by immunoSEQ multiplex PCR. V and J calls and clone size are as listed in that table; D and trimming were resolved from the DNA. The table lists approximately 58,000 clones, 90% of them singletons, with roughly 9.2% in the top ten. This CDR3 spans 16 amino acids. Germline V lookup: CDR1 KGHDR, CDR2 SFDVKD. V lost 4 bases, J lost 6 bases, and 5 bases stayed unmatched. This TCR came from a woman aged 80 or older with active COVID-19. What was sequenced was peripheral blood. The V and J genes are TRBV24-1 and TRBJ2-1; 13 positions agree with TRBD2. The DNA for the CDR3 is TGTGCCACCAGTGAAACTAGCGGGAGGGCCCTCAATGAGCAGTTCTTC. Protein sequence: CATSETSGRALNEQFF.